This T cell receptor (beta chain) appears in the sequencing data of a study of OX40 agonist ivuxolimab in advanced cancers. Sequenced by immunoSEQ multiplex PCR; TCRdb stores in-frame clones only, minus some. In the table there are 30,000 to 35,000 clones, around nine tenths of which are singletons. Germline V gene lookup returns CDR1 MNHEY and CDR2 SVGAGI. The CDR3 has 15 residues. V lost 2 bases and J lost 1, with 12 bases in between. The material sequenced was CD4+ or CD8+ T cells sorted from blood, taken in a trial of the OX40 agonist ivuxolimab. The V gene is TRBV6-5, the J gene TRBJ2-7; TRBD2 might be the D (6 bases). The origin of this receptor is an adult with an advanced solid tumor such as melanoma, head and neck, liver or kidney cancer. The CDR3 sequence is CASSYLAGPSYEQYF. The CDR3 DNA is TGTGCCAGCAGTTACCTCGCGGGACCTTCCTACGAGCAGTACTTC.